This TCR beta chain comes out of a study of cytomegalovirus exposure and HLA in healthy donors (dated by TCRdb to the late 2010s). Describing the broader study: An earlier analysis of 587 of the donors reported more than 250 Gb of sequence data and some 120 million unique TCR beta sequences from 150 million to 200 million T cells. On average, approximately 250,000 unique TCR beta nucleotide sequences were sequenced per donor among 300 to 500 genotyped donors of the cohort, with roughly 18% of those sequences being non-productive. About 330 gigabases of sequencing data and around 80 million unique TCR sequences made up an early release that covered approximately 700 HLA-typed donors. Using immunosequencing, the study profiled T cell repertoires from fewer than 700 subjects and related those repertoires to cytomegalovirus serostatus. Alongside the repertoire data, information on donor age, sex, ethnicity and CMV serostatus was compiled. The study combined high-throughput TCR immunosequencing, statistical association of individual TCRs with disease status, and machine learning to predict cytomegalovirus infection status. The later analysis used no new phenotypic data to find candidate immune exposures, relying instead on TCR beta sequences and their occurrence across donors. A later genetic analysis took genome-wide SNP genotypes for about 55% of the roughly 700 donors and used that subset as a discovery cohort. Because of strong linkage in the cohort, roughly five DR-DQ haplotypes were treated as single units for association and clustering. Besides the first cohort of roughly 640 subjects, a separate validation cohort made up of 95 to 150 different subjects was used. To decide whether each TCR beta V gene segment behaved as functional or pseudogenic, an earlier analysis of some 600 of the donors relied on high-throughput TCR beta sequencing. Class I and class II HLA loci were covered by the typing at four-digit resolution. The number of donors typed differed by locus, with roughly 620-630 for A, B, C, DRB1 and DQB1, around 560 for DQA1, 600 to 610 for DPA1, and 450 to 480 for DPB1. Every discovery cohort repertoire had been produced on one sequencing platform. The aim of the study was to test whether cataloging public T cell receptors could identify signatures of past pathogen exposure. A later analysis re-analyzed previously published TCR beta repertoires from roughly 690 donors and added high-resolution HLA genotyping to study TCR occurrence patterns. Of the roughly 400 genotyped donors, 65% to 90% were placed in the genetic ancestry cluster associated with self-reported Caucasian donors.

The cohort comprised hundreds of healthy bone marrow donors. At the time of sampling, all cohort members were nominally healthy, though unrecorded immune exposures were likely present. The donor tested CMV seronegative, placing the donor among the 350 or so seronegative members of the cohort. A peripheral blood sample was collected from each donor, and TCR beta sequencing was performed on peripheral blood mononuclear cells. Genomic DNA extraction from the blood cell samples was performed with the Qiagen DNeasy Blood Extraction Kit. Comment on this clone: Its specific antigen is unknown. Base-call qualities are not available, and no considerably larger clone is one nucleotide away.

Receptors were amplified or captured by the immunoSEQ multiplex PCR assay. For the multiplex PCR, a mixture combining 60 forward primers for TCR Vbeta segments and 13 reverse primers for TCR Jbeta segments was used. The CDR3 region of rearranged TCR beta genes was amplified from genomic DNA by a multiplex PCR assay. On the Illumina HiSeq System, the amplified TCR beta libraries were sequenced as 87-base-pair reads. The source study handled its data this way. In a later analysis, some 80 million unique TCR beta chains were counted across the roughly 610 repertoires, and some 10 million of these chains were shared by at least two donors. Raw reads were error-corrected and collapsed into unique sequences with a nearest-neighbor algorithm that merged closely related sequences to remove PCR and sequencing errors. Alignment of CDR3 sequences to IMGT reference sequences was used to assign V, D and J gene segments. For a sequence to be retained, a match of at least six nucleotides to both a V gene segment and a J gene segment was required. Rearrangements were called productive when the CDR3 lacked stop codons and stayed in frame with V and J; all others were non-productive. Following IMGT convention, CDR3 was defined as the stretch from the second conserved V-encoded cysteine up to the conserved J-encoded phenylalanine. The earlier analysis of approximately 590 of the donors excluded any sequence lacking an unambiguous match to a single V gene segment. An earlier analysis of fewer than 750 of the donors classified V segments as functional when productive rearrangements were above 56.7% and as segregating when the standard deviation between donors was above 5%. A statistical classification framework was built to diagnose cytomegalovirus status from the catalog of TCR beta chain sequences. In a later analysis, TCR nucleotide sequences were compared against IMGT/GENE-DB human TR gene sequences so that V and J genes could be assigned. A later analysis assigned CDR3 sequences and most-parsimonious VDJ recombination scenarios with the TCRdist pipeline. In a later analysis, every TCR beta chain was defined by the combination of its CDR3 amino acid sequence and its V-gene family, and reads without a unique V-gene family were dropped. As a way to deal with suspected cross-contamination and a sequencing artifact, a later analysis dropped nearly 600 nucleotide sequences that were highly shared and had low generation probability. A later analysis calculated a clonal expansion index for each public chain from normalized within-repertoire ranks of inferred template counts. In a later analysis, generation probabilities were computed using a VDJ recombination model fitted to out-of-frame rearrangements, and the results were checked against IGoR. Hypergeometric tests were used in a later analysis to score TCR-TCR, TCR-HLA and TCR-CMV co-occurrence, with a repertoire-size bias correction applied to the TCR pairs. To estimate false discovery rates, a later analysis permuted the HLA or CMV assignments 20 times. In a later analysis, co-occurring TCRs were grouped using DBSCAN, and TCRdist sequence similarity was added for clustering within HLA-allele-positive subsets. Repertoires with fewer than 30,000 or more than 120,000 public chains were left out of co-occurrence clustering, as were about 5 repertoires with anomalous nucleotide sharing. TCRdb's version of the immuneACCESS table is confined to in-frame rearrangements and falls short of the full clone set. An unresolved V gene accounts for under half of the shortfall where checked; the remainder is of unknown origin. V, J and clone size are those of that table, while D and trimming were read from the DNA. This sample comprises fewer than 200,000 clones, 82% of them detected only once. About 1.6% of the sample belongs to the ten largest clones.

Broad study findings and their caveats: A further reported finding was that TCR beta sequences accurately predicted the HLA-A and HLA-B alleles for most subjects in the first cohort. Because HLA typing was missing for some donors at each locus, association tests included only the typed subset. A later analysis found that most CMV-associated TCR beta chains appeared HLA-restricted, with HLA associations seemingly driven largely by CMV exposure. According to a later analysis, parvovirus B19, influenza, CMV and Epstein-Barr virus appeared linked to several top co-occurrence clusters. The presence/absence analyses assumed that sequencing depth was roughly uniform across donors, and that assumption may not be true. In both the original and validation cohorts, the classifier was reported to diagnose cytomegalovirus status with high specificity and sensitivity. Most TCR sequences were observed very rarely across donors, whereas some public TCRs were present in many individuals. In an earlier analysis of about 550 of the donors, most TCR beta V segments were observed in productive rearrangements about 90% or about 30% of the time, broadly matching IMGT annotations. CMV serostatus was the only immune exposure information available for the cohort. In a later analysis, HLA-associated TCR beta chains were found to be more clonally expanded and to have lower generation probabilities than equally common non-associated chains. In a later analysis, about 16,000 TCR beta sequences were associated with specific HLA alleles at a false discovery rate of 0.05. Because counts were too low, 15 or so rarely observed V segments, including chromosome 9 orphons, were excluded from the earlier analysis of about 500 of the donors. The sequencing pipeline was judged likely to have produced a cluster of highly shared sequence variants as a technical artifact. Linkage disequilibrium might explain the correlated functional status among segregating V segments, but an unknown experimental factor could not be excluded. This cohort had only TCR beta chains sequenced, and the lack of alpha or paired-chain data limited which features could be detected. Three of the identified cytomegalovirus-associated TCR beta chains were confirmed in vitro to be specific for cytomegalovirus antigens. According to a later genetic analysis, donors in an Asian-associated ancestry cluster had fewer N-insertions in productive TCRs than the roughly 670-donor mean. In a later genetic analysis, a missense DCLRE1C variant was associated with V-gene and J-gene trimming of TCR beta chains, and the association was replicated in an independent cohort. A total of around 150 TCR beta chains were listed by the study as associated with cytomegalovirus. Assigning TCR associations to individual alleles was difficult when HLA alleles, especially DR and DQ, strongly co-occurred. In a later analysis, the rate of TCR association differed among HLA loci, with DRB1 alleles having the most associated TCRs and HLA-C alleles having the fewest. According to the authors, the approach could potentially be generalized to other disease states and immunological phenotypes.

Sequencing used PBMCs. This clonotype was obtained from a male donor in good health and CMV-seronegative.

The DNA sequence is given as TGTGCCAGCAGCACGCTAGGGGAAAACACAGATACGCAGTATTTT. This is translated as CASSTLGENTDTQYF. The chain is made from TRBV27 and TRBJ2-3; the D gene is perhaps TRBD1, from 5 matching bases. According to the germline V gene (reference sequence), CDR1 reads MNHEY and CDR2 reads SMNVEV. The junction carries 15 bases between V and J, which are trimmed by 6 bases and 2 bases respectively. The cysteine opens and the phenylalanine closes a CDR3 of 15 amino acids. Of the read, only the CDR3 DNA is kept; its 45 bases are in frame from base 1.